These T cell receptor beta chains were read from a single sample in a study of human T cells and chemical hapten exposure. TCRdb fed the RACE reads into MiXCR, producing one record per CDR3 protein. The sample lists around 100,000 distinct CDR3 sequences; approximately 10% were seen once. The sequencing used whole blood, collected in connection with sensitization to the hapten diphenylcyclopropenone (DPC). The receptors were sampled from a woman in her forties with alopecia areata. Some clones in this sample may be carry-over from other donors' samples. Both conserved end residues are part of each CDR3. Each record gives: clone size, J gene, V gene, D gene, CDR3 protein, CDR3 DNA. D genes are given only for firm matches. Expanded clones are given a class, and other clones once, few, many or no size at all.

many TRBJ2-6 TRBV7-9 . CASSFRSGANVLTF TGTGCCAGCAGCTTTCGTTCTGGGGCCAACGTCCTGACTTTC
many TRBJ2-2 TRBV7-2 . CASSLAFRVAGELFF TGTGCCAGCAGCTTAGCTTTCAGGGTGGCCGGGGAGCTGTTTTTT
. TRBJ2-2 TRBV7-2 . CASRLAGSTGELFF TGTGCCAGCAGACTCGCGGGGAGCACCGGGGAGCTGTTTTTT
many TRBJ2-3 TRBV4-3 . CASSPGRDDTQYF TGCGCCAGCAGCCCCGGCCGAGACGATACGCAGTATTTT
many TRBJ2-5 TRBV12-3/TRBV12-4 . CASSLVGRETQYF TGTGCCAGCAGTCTGGTAGGGAGGGAGACCCAGTACTTC
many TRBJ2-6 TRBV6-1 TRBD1 CASIHRRTGTTFSGANVLTF TGTGCCAGCATCCATCGAAGGACAGGGACAACTTTCTCTGGGGCCAACGTCCTGACTTTC
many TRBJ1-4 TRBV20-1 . CSARSPKPTNEKLFF TGCAGTGCTAGATCCCCAAAGCCAACTAATGAAAAACTGTTTTTT
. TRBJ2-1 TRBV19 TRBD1 CASRRTGAEQFF TGTGCCAGTAGGAGAACAGGGGCTGAGCAGTTCTTC
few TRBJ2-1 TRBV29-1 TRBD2 CSSLRTSNEQFF TGCAGCTCTTTAAGGACTAGCAATGAGCAGTTCTTC
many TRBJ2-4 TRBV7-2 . CASSPSIAKNIQYF TGTGCCAGCAGCCCTTCTATAGCCAAAAACATTCAGTACTTC
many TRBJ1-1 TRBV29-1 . CSVEKFGASEGSTEAFF TGCAGCGTTGAAAAATTCGGGGCGTCTGAAGGGAGTACTGAAGCTTTCTTT
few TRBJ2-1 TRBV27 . CASSHPSADNEQFF TGTGCCAGCAGTCACCCCAGCGCTGACAATGAGCAGTTCTTC
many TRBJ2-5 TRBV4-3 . CASSVMGEETQYF TGCGCCAGCAGCGTCATGGGGGAGGAGACCCAGTACTTC
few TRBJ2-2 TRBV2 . CASSARDAGELFF TGTGCCAGCAGTGCGAGGGATGCCGGGGAGCTGTTTTTT
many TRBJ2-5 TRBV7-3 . CASSLMETQYF TGTGCCAGCAGCTTAATGGAGACCCAGTACTTC
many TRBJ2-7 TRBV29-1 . CSVSGTTYEQYF TGCAGCGTTTCCGGGACAACCTACGAGCAGTACTTC
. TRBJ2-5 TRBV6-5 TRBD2 CASSYDLAGRDQYF TGTGCCAGCAGTTACGATCTAGCGGGAAGGGACCAGTACTTC
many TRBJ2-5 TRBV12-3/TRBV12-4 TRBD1 CASSLGQGGETQYF TGTGCCAGCAGTTTGGGACAGGGAGGGGAGACCCAGTACTTC
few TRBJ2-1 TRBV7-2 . CASRFSQLLDEQFF TGTGCCAGCAGGTTTAGTCAACTCCTCGATGAGCAGTTCTTC
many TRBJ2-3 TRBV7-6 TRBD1 CASSLRQGATDTQYF TGTGCCAGCAGCCTAAGACAGGGGGCCACAGATACGCAGTATTTT
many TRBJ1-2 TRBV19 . CASSPDGSNYGYTF TGTGCCAGTAGTCCAGACGGGAGTAACTATGGCTACACCTTC
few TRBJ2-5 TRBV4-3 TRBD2 CASSQDRGGQETQYF TGCGCCAGCAGCCAAGATCGGGGGGGCCAAGAGACCCAGTACTTC
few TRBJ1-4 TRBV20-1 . CSASYSSTNEKLFF TGCAGTGCTAGTTACAGCTCAACTAATGAAAAACTGTTTTTT
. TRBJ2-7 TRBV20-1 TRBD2 CSARYRRQGAGGSYEQYF TGCAGTGCTAGGTATAGACGGCAGGGCGCGGGGGGTTCCTACGAGCAGTACTTC
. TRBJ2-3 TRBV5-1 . CASSLSGRQTTDTQYF TGCGCCAGCAGCTTGAGCGGGCGGCAGACCACAGATACGCAGTATTTT
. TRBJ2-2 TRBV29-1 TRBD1 CSVGPGQGAAGELFF TGCAGCGTTGGCCCAGGACAGGGGGCGGCCGGGGAGCTGTTTTTT
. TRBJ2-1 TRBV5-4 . CASSHDRYNEQFF TGTGCCAGCAGCCACGACAGGTACAATGAGCAGTTCTTC
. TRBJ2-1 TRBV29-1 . CSVDRYRENEQFF TGCAGCGTTGACAGGTACAGGGAGAATGAGCAGTTCTTC
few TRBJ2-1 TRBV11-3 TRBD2 CASSPGTSKDEQFF TGTGCCAGCAGCCCAGGGACTAGCAAAGATGAGCAGTTCTTC
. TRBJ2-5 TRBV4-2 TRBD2 CASRLGELAGRYQETQYF TGTGCCAGCAGGCTAGGGGAGCTAGCGGGGAGGTACCAAGAGACCCAGTACTTC
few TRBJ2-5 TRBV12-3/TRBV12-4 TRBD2 CASSLGTLSLAGGEETQYF TGTGCCAGCAGTTTGGGCACCCTAAGCCTAGCGGGAGGGGAGGAGACCCAGTACTTC
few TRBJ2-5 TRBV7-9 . CASSLRSGPSGETQYF TGTGCCAGCAGCTTGAGGTCGGGCCCCTCGGGGGAGACCCAGTACTTC
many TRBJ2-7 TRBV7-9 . CASSLVGPSYEQYF TGTGCCAGCAGCTTAGTTGGACCCTCCTACGAGCAGTACTTC
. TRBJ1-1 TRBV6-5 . CASSYSRGQGTEAFF TGTGCCAGCAGTTACTCGAGAGGGCAGGGCACTGAAGCTTTCTTT
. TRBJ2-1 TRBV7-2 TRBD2 CASSLAGGDNEQFF TGTGCCAGCAGCTTAGCTGGGGGGGACAATGAGCAGTTCTTC
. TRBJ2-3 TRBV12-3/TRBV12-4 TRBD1 CASSSSQGAATDTQYF TGTGCCAGCAGTTCCTCACAGGGGGCAGCCACAGATACGCAGTATTTT
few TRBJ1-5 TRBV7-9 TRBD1 CASSLRTGDSNQPQHF TGTGCCAGCAGCTTAAGGACAGGGGATAGCAATCAGCCCCAGCATTTT
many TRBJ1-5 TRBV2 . CASSTDGNQPQHF TGTGCCAGCAGTACGGACGGCAATCAGCCCCAGCATTTT
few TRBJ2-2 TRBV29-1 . CSVDEESTGELFF TGCAGCGTTGATGAGGAAAGCACCGGGGAGCTGTTTTTT
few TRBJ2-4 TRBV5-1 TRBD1 CASSWETGPLAKNIQYF TGCGCCAGCAGCTGGGAGACAGGGCCTCTAGCCAAAAACATTCAGTACTTC
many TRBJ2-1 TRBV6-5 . CASSYSSRINEQFF TGTGCCAGCAGTTACTCGTCTCGGATCAATGAGCAGTTCTTC
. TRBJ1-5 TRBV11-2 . CASSFVARRGQPQHF TGTGCCAGCAGCTTTGTGGCTCGGAGGGGTCAGCCCCAGCATTTT
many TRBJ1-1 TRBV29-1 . CSVALDGGAFF TGCAGCGTTGCACTGGACGGTGGAGCTTTCTTT
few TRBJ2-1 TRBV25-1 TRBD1 CASSGPWTGGFDEQFF TGTGCCAGCAGTGGACCCTGGACAGGGGGGTTCGATGAGCAGTTCTTC
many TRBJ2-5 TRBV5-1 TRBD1 CASSLTGGKEETQYF TGCGCCAGCAGCTTGACAGGGGGCAAAGAAGAGACCCAGTACTTC
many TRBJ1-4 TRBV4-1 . CASSSTSGNEKLFF TGCGCCAGCAGCTCCACATCGGGTAATGAAAAACTGTTTTTT
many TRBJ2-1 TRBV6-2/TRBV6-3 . CASRISSEQFF TGTGCCAGCAGGATATCTAGTGAGCAGTTCTTC
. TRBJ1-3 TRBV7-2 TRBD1 CASSPLPGQDRNTIYF TGTGCCAGCAGCCCACTCCCCGGACAGGACCGAAACACCATATATTTT
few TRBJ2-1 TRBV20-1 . CSATISGSGNEQFF TGCAGTGCCACTATATCCGGGAGCGGGAATGAGCAGTTCTTC
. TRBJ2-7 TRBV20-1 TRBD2 CSARGGTSGYNSYEQYF TGCAGTGCTAGAGGGGGGACTAGCGGGTATAACTCCTACGAGCAGTACTTC
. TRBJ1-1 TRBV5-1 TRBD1 CAIADRVGTEAFF TGCGCCATCGCCGACAGGGTAGGGACTGAAGCTTTCTTT
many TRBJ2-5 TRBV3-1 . CASSHSIETQYF TGTGCCAGCAGCCACTCGATAGAGACCCAGTACTTC
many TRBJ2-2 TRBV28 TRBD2 CASIPSLRGTTGELFF TGTGCCAGCATCCCATCCCTGCGGGGGACCACCGGGGAGCTGTTTTTT
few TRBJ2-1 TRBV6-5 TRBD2 CASSSGPGGAGNEQFF TGTGCCAGCAGTTCCGGCCCGGGAGGAGCCGGCAATGAGCAGTTCTTC
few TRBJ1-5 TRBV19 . CASGTGQPQHF TGTGCCAGTGGCACAGGTCAGCCCCAGCATTTT